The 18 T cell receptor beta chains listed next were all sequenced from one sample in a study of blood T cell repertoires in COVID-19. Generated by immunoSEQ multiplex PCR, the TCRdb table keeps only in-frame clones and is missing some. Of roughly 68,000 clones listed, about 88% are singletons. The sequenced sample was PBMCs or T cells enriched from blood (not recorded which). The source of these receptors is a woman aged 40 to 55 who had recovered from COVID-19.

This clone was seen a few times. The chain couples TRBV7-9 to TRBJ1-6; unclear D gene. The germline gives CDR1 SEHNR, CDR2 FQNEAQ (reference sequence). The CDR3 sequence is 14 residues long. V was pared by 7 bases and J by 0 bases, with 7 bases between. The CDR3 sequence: CASIGTSYNSPLHF. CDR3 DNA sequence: TGTGCCAGCATTGGCACCTCCTATAATTCACCCCTCCACTTT.

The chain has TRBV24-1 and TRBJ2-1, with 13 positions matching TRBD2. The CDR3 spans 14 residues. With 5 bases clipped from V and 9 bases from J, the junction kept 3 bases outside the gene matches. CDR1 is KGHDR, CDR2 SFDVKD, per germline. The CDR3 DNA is TGTGCCACCAGTGGACTAGCGGGGGGCGGTGAGCAGTTCTTC. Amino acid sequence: CATSGLAGGGEQFF.

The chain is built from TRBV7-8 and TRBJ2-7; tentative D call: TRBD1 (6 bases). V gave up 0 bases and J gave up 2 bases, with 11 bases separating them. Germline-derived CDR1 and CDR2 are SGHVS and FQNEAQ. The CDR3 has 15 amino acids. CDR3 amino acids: CASSLAPQGTYEQYF. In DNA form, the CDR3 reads TGTGCCAGCAGCTTAGCGCCCCAGGGGACCTACGAGCAGTACTTC. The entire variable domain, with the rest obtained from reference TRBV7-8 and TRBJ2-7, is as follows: GAGVSQSPRYKVAKRGQDVALRCDPISGHVSLFWYQQALGQGPEFLTYFQNEAQLDKSGLPSDRFFAERPEGSVSTLKIQRTQQEDSAVYLCASSLAPQGTYEQYFGPGTRLTVT.

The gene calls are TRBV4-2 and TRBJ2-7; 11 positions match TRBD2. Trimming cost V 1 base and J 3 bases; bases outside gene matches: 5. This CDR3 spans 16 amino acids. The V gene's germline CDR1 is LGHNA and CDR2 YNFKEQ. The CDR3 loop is CASSQVGTSGVYEQYF. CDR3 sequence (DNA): TGTGCCAGCAGCCAAGTAGGGACTAGCGGTGTCTACGAGCAGTACTTC.

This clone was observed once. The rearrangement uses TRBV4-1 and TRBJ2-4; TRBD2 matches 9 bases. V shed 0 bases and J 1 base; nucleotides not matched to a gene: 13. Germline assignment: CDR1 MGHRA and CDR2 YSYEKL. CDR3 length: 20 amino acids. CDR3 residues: CASSQESETSGRGAKNIQYF. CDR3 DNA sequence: TGCGCCAGCAGCCAAGAATCCGAGACTAGCGGCCGAGGGGCCAAAAACATTCAGTACTTC.

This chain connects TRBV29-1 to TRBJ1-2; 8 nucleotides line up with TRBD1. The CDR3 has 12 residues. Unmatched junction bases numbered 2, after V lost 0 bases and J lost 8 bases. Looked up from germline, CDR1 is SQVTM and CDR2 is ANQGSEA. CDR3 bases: TGCAGCGTTGAAGACAGGGGGCAAGGCTACACCTTC. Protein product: CSVEDRGQGYTF.

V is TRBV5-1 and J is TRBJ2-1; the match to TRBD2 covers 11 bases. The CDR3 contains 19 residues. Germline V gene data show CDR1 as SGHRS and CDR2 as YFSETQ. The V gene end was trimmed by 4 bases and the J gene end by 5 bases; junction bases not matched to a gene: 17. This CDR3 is CASSIKTSGDPDSHNEQFF. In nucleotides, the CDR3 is TGCGCCAGCAGCATAAAGACTAGCGGGGACCCCGATAGCCACAATGAGCAGTTCTTC.

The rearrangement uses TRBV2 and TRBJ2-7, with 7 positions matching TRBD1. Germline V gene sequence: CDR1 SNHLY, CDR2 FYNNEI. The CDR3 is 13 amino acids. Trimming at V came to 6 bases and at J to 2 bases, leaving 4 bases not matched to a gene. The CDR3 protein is CASRYRGTYEQYF. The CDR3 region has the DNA TGTGCCAGCAGATACAGGGGAACCTACGAGCAGTACTTC.

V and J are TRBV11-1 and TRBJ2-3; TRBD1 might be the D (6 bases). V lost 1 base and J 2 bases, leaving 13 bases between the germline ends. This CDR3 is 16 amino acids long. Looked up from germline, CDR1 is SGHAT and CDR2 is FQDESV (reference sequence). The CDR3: CASSLDAGANTDTQYF. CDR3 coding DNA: TGTGCCAGCAGCTTAGATGCAGGGGCTAACACAGATACGCAGTATTTT.

Here the CDR3 reads CATSSYTGTGAEQYF. The CDR3 nucleotides are TGTGCCACCAGCAGCTACACCGGGACAGGGGCGGAGCAGTACTTC. This chain links TRBV15 with TRBJ2-7; 10 positions agree with TRBD1. Trimming took 3 bases from V and 7 from J; bases not matched to a gene: 9. CDR3 length equals 15 residues. Germline-derived CDR1 and CDR2 are LNHNV and YYDKDF (reference sequence). The variable domain in full, with the rest retrieved from reference TRBV15 and TRBJ2-7, is DAMVIQNPRYQVTQFGKPVTLSCSQTLNHNVMYWYQQKSSQAPKLLFHYYDKDFNNEADTPDNFQSRRPNTSFCFLDIRSPGLGDTAMYLCATSSYTGTGAEQYFGPGTRLTVT.

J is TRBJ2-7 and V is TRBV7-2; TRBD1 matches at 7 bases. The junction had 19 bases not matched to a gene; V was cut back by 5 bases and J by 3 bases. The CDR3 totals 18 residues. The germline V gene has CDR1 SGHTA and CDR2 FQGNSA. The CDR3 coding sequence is TGTGCCAGCAGCACCTGGGTCGGGTTCGGGACAGTAAACTACGAGCAGTACTTC. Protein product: CASSTWVGFGTVNYEQYF.

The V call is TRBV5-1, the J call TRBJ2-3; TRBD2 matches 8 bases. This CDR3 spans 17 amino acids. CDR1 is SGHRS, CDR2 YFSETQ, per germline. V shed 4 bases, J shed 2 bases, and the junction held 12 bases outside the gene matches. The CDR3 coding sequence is TGCGCCAGCAGCCTCGGGAGGGGGGGAACGAACACAGATACGCAGTATTTT. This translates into CASSLGRGGTNTDTQYF.

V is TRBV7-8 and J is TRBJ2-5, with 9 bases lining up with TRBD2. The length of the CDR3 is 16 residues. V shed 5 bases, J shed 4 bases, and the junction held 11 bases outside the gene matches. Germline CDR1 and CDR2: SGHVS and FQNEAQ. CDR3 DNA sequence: TGTGCCAGCAGCCAAGGCCTCTTAGCGGGGGTAGAGACCCAGTACTTC. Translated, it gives CASSQGLLAGVETQYF.

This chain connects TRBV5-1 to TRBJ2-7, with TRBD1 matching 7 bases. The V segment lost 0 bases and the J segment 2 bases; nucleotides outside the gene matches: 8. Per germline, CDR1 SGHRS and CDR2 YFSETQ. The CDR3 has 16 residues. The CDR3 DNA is TGCGCCAGCAGCTTGGGGTATGGACAGGAGGCCTACGAGCAGTACTTC. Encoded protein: CASSLGYGQEAYEQYF.

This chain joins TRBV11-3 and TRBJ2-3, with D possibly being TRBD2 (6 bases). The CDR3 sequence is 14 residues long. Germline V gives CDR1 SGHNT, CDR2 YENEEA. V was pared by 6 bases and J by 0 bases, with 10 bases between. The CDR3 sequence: CASRAGSSTDTQYF. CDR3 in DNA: TGTGCCAGCAGAGCGGGTTCTAGCACAGATACGCAGTATTTT. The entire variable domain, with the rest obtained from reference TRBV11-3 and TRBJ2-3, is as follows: EAGVVQSPRYKIIEKKQPVAFWCNPISGHNTLYWYLQNLGQGPELLIRYENEEAVDDSQLPKDRFSAERLKGVDSTLKIQPAELGDSAVYLCASRAGSSTDTQYFGPGTRLTVL.

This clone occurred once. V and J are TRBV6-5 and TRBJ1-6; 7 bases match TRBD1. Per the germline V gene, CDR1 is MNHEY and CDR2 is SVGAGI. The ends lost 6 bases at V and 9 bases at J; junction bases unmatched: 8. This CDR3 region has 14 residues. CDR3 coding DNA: TGTGCCAGCAGACTTACAGGGGCAGGTTCACCCCTCCACTTT. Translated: CASRLTGAGSPLHF.

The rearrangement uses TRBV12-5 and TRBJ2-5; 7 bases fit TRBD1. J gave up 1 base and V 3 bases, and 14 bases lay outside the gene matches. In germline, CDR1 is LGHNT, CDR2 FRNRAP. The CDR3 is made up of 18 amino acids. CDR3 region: CASGFLPRTGDSQETQYF. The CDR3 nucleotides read TGTGCTAGTGGTTTCCTACCTCGAACAGGGGACAGCCAAGAGACCCAGTACTTC. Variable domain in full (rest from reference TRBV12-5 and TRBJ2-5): DARVTQTPRHKVTEMGQEVTMRCQPILGHNTVFWYRQTMMQGLELLAYFRNRAPLDDSGMPKDRFSAEMPDATLATLKIQPSEPRDSAVYFCASGFLPRTGDSQETQYFGPGTRLLVL.

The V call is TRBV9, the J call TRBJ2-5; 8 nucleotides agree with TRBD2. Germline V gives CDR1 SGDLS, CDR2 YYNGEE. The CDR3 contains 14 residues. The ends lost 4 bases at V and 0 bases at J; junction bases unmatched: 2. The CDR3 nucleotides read TGTGCCAGCAGCCGGGGGGGGAACCAAGAGACCCAGTACTTC. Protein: CASSRGGNQETQYF. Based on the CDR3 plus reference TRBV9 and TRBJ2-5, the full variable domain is DSGVTQTPKHLITATGQRVTLRCSPRSGDLSVYWYQQSLDQGLQFLIQYYNGEERAKGNILERFSAQQFPDLHSELNLSSLELGDSALYFCASSRGGNQETQYFGPGTRLLVL.